A selection of T cell receptor beta chains follows, all from one sample in a study of T cells after yellow fever vaccination. TCRdb recomputed calls from the 5' RACE reads with MiXCR, one row per CDR3 protein. The sample gives roughly 500,000 distinct CDR3 sequences, under 25% of which show up once; 13% to 15% is in the top ten. Sequencing used PBMCs, obtained 15 days after the yellow fever booster vaccination. These receptors were collected from a man younger than 40 who received the YFV17D yellow fever vaccine. The CDR3 runs from the conserved cysteine through the conserved F or W. D genes are given only for firm matches. Size tells how often a clone was seen (once, few, many) or the class of an expanded clone, and some rows leave it out.

d_call,j_call,v_call,clone_size,cdr3_nt,cdr3_aa
-,TRBJ1-2,TRBV20-1,few,TGCAGTGCTAGCAACAGGGCAATCAACTATGGCTACACCTTC,CSASNRAINYGYTF
TRBD2,TRBJ2-1,TRBV4-3,-,TGCGCCAGCAGCCAACTAGCGGGAGGGAGTGAGCAGTTCTTC,CASSQLAGGSEQFF
-,TRBJ2-5,TRBV15,-,TGTGCCACCAGCAGAGATTATAGCCAAGAGACCCAGTACTTC,CATSRDYSQETQYF
-,TRBJ2-3,TRBV29-1,-,TGCAGCGTTGGCGGGACGGGCACAGATACGCAGTATTTT,CSVGGTGTDTQYF
-,TRBJ1-2,TRBV6-5,-,TGTGCCAGCAAGAAAGGGGGGCATGGCTACACCTTC,CASKKGGHGYTF
-,TRBJ1-1,TRBV4-2,few,TGTGCCAGCAGCCAAGGGACGGACTGGACTGAAGCTTTCTTT,CASSQGTDWTEAFF
-,TRBJ2-2,TRBV19,few,TGTGCCACCCTGGCTGGGAGAGGACCCGGGGAGCTGTTTTTT,CATLAGRGPGELFF
TRBD2,TRBJ2-7,TRBV5-1,-,TGCGCCAGCAGCTTGGGAGCGGGGTCAGGTAGCTACGAGCAGTACTTC,CASSLGAGSGSYEQYF
TRBD2,TRBJ2-3,TRBV12-3/TRBV12-4,few,TGTGCCAGCAGTATCCGACTAGCGGCTAGCACAGATACGCAGTATTTT,CASSIRLAASTDTQYF
TRBD2,TRBJ2-2,TRBV7-9,-,TGTGCCAGCAGCAACCGACTAGCGGCCCTACACGGGGAGCTGTTTTTT,CASSNRLAALHGELFF
-,TRBJ1-1,TRBV7-2,few,TGTGCCAGCAGCTTAGACGCGACAACAGAAGCTTTCTTT,CASSLDATTEAFF
-,TRBJ2-3,TRBV15,few,TGTGCCACCAGCCGAGAGAGCCCCCAGTCCGGCACAGATACGCAGTATTTT,CATSRESPQSGTDTQYF
-,TRBJ2-5,TRBV7-9,few,TGTGCCAGCGTAGAGTTGGGCGGACAAGAGACCCAGTACTTC,CASVELGGQETQYF
-,TRBJ1-1,TRBV20-1,-,TGCAGTGCTAAGGAGACCCGGGGGAAGAACACTGAAGCTTTCTTT,CSAKETRGKNTEAFF
-,TRBJ2-7,TRBV12-3/TRBV12-4,few,TGTGCCAGCAGTGATACAGGAGCATACGAGCAGTACTTC,CASSDTGAYEQYF
-,TRBJ2-7,TRBV25-1,few,TGTGCCAGCAGTGACCGGAAGTACGAGCAGTACTTC,CASSDRKYEQYF
-,TRBJ1-2,TRBV12-3/TRBV12-4,-,TGTGCCAGCAGTTTTCCGGGTTTCGATCGGCACTACACCTTC,CASSFPGFDRHYTF
-,TRBJ2-2,TRBV3-1,few,TGTGCCAGCAGCCAAGAGGCCACCGGGGAGCTGTTTTTT,CASSQEATGELFF
TRBD1,TRBJ1-1,TRBV18,-,TGTGCCAGCTCCCGGGGACAGGGTGTCACTGAAGCTTTCTTT,CASSRGQGVTEAFF
-,TRBJ2-1,TRBV19,-,TGTGCCAGCCGTATGGAGCAAGAGCAGTTCTTC,CASRMEQEQFF
TRBD1,TRBJ1-1,TRBV5-1,few,TGCGCCAGCAGCTTGGTAGTAGGGGGGACAGGGGTGACTGAAGCTTTCTTT,CASSLVVGGTGVTEAFF
-,TRBJ1-4,TRBV20-1,-,TGCAGTGCTAGAGATACGGGCGAGGAGGGTGAAAAACTGTTTTTT,CSARDTGEEGEKLFF
-,TRBJ1-6,TRBV7-9,-,TGTGCCAGCAGGATCTCGAGCCGAGGAAGCTATAATTCACCCCTCCACTTT,CASRISSRGSYNSPLHF
-,TRBJ2-7,TRBV7-2,-,TGTGCCAGCAGCCTCACAAGTGCTTGGGGCAGGTACGAGCAGTACTTC,CASSLTSAWGRYEQYF
TRBD2,TRBJ2-3,TRBV24-1,few,TGTGCCACCAGTGATTACAGCGGGAGGGCCCCAGATACGCAGTATTTT,CATSDYSGRAPDTQYF
TRBD2,TRBJ2-7,TRBV13,-,TGTGCCAGCAGCTTAGGGAATAGCGGGAGCTACGAGCAGTACTTC,CASSLGNSGSYEQYF
TRBD1,TRBJ1-6,TRBV20-1,-,TGCAGTGCTAGAGAGGGACAGTTGTCACCCCTCCACTTT,CSAREGQLSPLHF
-,TRBJ2-5,TRBV18,few,TGTGCCAGCTCACCACCGATGGAGCAAGAGACCCAGTACTTC,CASSPPMEQETQYF
TRBD2,TRBJ2-1,TRBV6-5,few,TGTGCCAGCAGAAAGGCGGGAGGGGACTACAATGAGCAGTTCTTC,CASRKAGGDYNEQFF
TRBD2,TRBJ2-1,TRBV24-1,few,TGTGCCACCAGTGATCCGGGACTAGCGGGCTACAATGAGCAGTTCTTC,CATSDPGLAGYNEQFF
-,TRBJ2-2,TRBV10-3,-,TGTGCCATCGGGAGAGGGCGGACCGGGGAGCTGTTTTTT,CAIGRGRTGELFF
-,TRBJ2-7,TRBV4-2,few,TGTGCCAGCAGCCCCAAAGGGATCTCCTACGAGCAGTACTTC,CASSPKGISYEQYF
-,TRBJ2-2,TRBV7-3,-,TGTGCCAGCAGCCTCGAGCCGCGCACCGGGGAGCTGTTTTTT,CASSLEPRTGELFF
-,TRBJ2-3,TRBV29-1,-,TGCAGCGTTGACAGGGGAGGGAGAAATACGCAGTATTTT,CSVDRGGRNTQYF
TRBD2,TRBJ2-1,TRBV7-2,few,TGTGCCAGCAGCTTGACTAGCGGGAAGGGGTTCAATGAGCAGTTCTTC,CASSLTSGKGFNEQFF
-,TRBJ2-3,TRBV5-1,few,TGCGCCAGCAGCCCACCCTTAGACGGCAGCACAGATACGCAGTATTTT,CASSPPLDGSTDTQYF
-,TRBJ2-6,TRBV6-2/TRBV6-3,-,TGTGCCAGCAGTTACAGCACTGGGGCCAACGTCCTGACTTTC,CASSYSTGANVLTF
-,TRBJ1-2,TRBV7-9,-,TGTGCCAGCAGCTTAGCGCCGGGGGTACGGGGCTACACCTTC,CASSLAPGVRGYTF
TRBD2,TRBJ2-6,TRBV20-1,-,TGCAGTGCAAGGGGACTAGCGGGAGCTGGGGCCAACGTCCTGACTTTC,CSARGLAGAGANVLTF
-,TRBJ2-3,TRBV5-5,few,TGTGCCAGCAGCTTTGGGGAGTATAGCACAGATACGCAGTATTTT,CASSFGEYSTDTQYF
-,TRBJ2-1,TRBV15,few,TGTGCCACCACCCCATCGCGGGCCCTTTACAATGAGCAGTTCTTC,CATTPSRALYNEQFF